This T cell receptor beta chain was sequenced in a study of patients and donors after allogeneic stem cell transplantation. TCRdb passed the RT-PCR reads through MiXCR, listing each CDR3 protein once. Of about 210,000 distinct CDR3 sequences listed, around two fifths were seen once; the top ten hold more than 9%. This CDR3 contains 15 residues. J was trimmed by 5 bases and V by 5 bases; bases with no gene match: 10. The V call is TRBV12-3 or TRBV12-4, the J call TRBJ2-5; TRBD1 matches at 8 bases. The sequence was obtained from a human donor who was either an allogeneic HSCT recipient or a stem cell or donor lymphocyte infusion donor (not recorded which). It is not recorded whose cells these are; they may come from a transplant donor. The sequencing input was blood, either unsorted or a sorted T cell fraction (not recorded which). The CDR3 DNA sequence: TGTGCCAGCAGTCCCGGACAGGGTCCGGGGGAGACCCAGTACTTC. Residues: CASSPGQGPGETQYF.